Listed below are T cell receptor beta chains from one sample, sequenced in a study of cytomegalovirus exposure and HLA in healthy donors. Sequencing was performed with immunoSEQ multiplex PCR; in TCRdb, only in-frame clones are kept and a portion is missing. The sample has approximately 220,000 clones, about 80% seen once; the top ten hold less than 2%. Material: PBMCs. The source is a male donor in good health and CMV-seronegative. The CDR3 runs from the conserved cysteine through the conserved F or W. Fields, in order: J gene, V gene, D gene, clone size, CDR3 protein, CDR3 DNA. A D gene is named only where the DNA matches it firmly. Not every row has a clone size; where given, it reads once, few, many or a size class.

TRBJ2-7,TRBV28,TRBD1,NA,CASGGDRGWYEQYF,TGTGCCAGCGGGGGGGACAGGGGTTGGTACGAGCAGTACTTC
TRBJ2-3,TRBV5-5,NA,NA,CASSLEQGRTDTQYF,TGTGCCAGCAGCTTGGAGCAGGGGCGGACAGATACGCAGTATTTT
TRBJ2-7,TRBV6-1,NA,NA,CASSEGDTSYEQYF,TGTGCCAGCAGTGAAGGGGACACCAGCTACGAGCAGTACTTC
TRBJ1-2,TRBV4-2,TRBD1,NA,CASSQGIQGQGAGYTF,TGTGCCAGCAGCCAAGGTATACAGGGACAGGGGGCTGGCTACACCTTC
TRBJ2-6,TRBV9,TRBD2,NA,CASSVAGGTGANVLTF,TGTGCCAGCAGCGTAGCGGGGGGGACTGGGGCCAACGTCCTGACTTTC
TRBJ1-5,TRBV18,TRBD1,NA,CASSQGQGNNQPQHF,TGTGCCAGCTCACAAGGACAGGGAAACAATCAGCCCCAGCATTTT
TRBJ2-7,TRBV4-3,TRBD1,few,CASSRDRFYEQYF,TGCGCCAGCAGCCGGGACAGATTCTACGAGCAGTACTTC
TRBJ1-1,TRBV7-9,NA,NA,CASSHRVGLNTEAFF,TGTGCCAGCAGCCACAGGGTGGGCCTGAACACTGAAGCTTTCTTT
TRBJ2-5,TRBV28,TRBD2,NA,CASSQGLAGPQETQYF,TGTGCCAGCAGTCAGGGACTAGCGGGGCCCCAAGAGACCCAGTACTTC
TRBJ2-1,TRBV29-1,NA,NA,CSVGSGVRNEQFF,TGCAGCGTTGGATCGGGAGTGAGGAATGAGCAGTTCTTC
TRBJ2-7,TRBV18,NA,NA,CASSPERVGSYEQYF,TGTGCCAGCTCACCGGAGCGAGTGGGTTCCTACGAGCAGTACTTC
TRBJ2-7,TRBV6-5,TRBD2,NA,CASSPREDYEQYF,TGTGCCAGCAGCCCCCGGGAGGACTACGAGCAGTACTTC
TRBJ2-7,TRBV7-9,TRBD1,NA,CASSLANTGATYEQYF,TGTGCCAGCAGCTTAGCTAATACAGGGGCTACCTACGAGCAGTACTTC
TRBJ2-1,TRBV7-9,NA,few,CASRPNRTIPYNEQFF,TGTGCCAGCAGACCCAACAGGACGATACCATACAATGAGCAGTTCTTC
TRBJ2-7,TRBV6-6,TRBD1,once,CASSYGATGQNYEQYF,TGTGCCAGCAGTTACGGAGCGACGGGACAGAACTACGAGCAGTACTTC
TRBJ2-1,TRBV15,TRBD2,few,CATSRDPGGQNEQFF,TGTGCCACCAGCAGAGATCCGGGGGGGCAAAATGAGCAGTTCTTC
TRBJ1-1,TRBV19,NA,NA,CASSIAAGWDTEAFF,TGTGCCAGTAGTATAGCGGCAGGGTGGGACACTGAAGCTTTCTTT
TRBJ1-2,TRBV5-1,TRBD1,once,CASSLVPQGEANYGYTF,TGCGCCAGCAGCTTGGTTCCCCAGGGGGAGGCTAACTATGGCTACACCTTC
TRBJ1-4,TRBV28,TRBD1,NA,CASSRTGRSGEKLFF,TGTGCCAGCAGCAGGACAGGGCGGAGTGGGGAAAAACTGTTTTTT
TRBJ2-7,TRBV29-1,NA,once,CSVGYSNPYEQYF,TGCAGCGTTGGGTACTCCAACCCCTACGAGCAGTACTTC
TRBJ1-6,TRBV5-1,NA,NA,CASSYLKLTGSPLHF,TGCGCCAGCAGTTACTTGAAGTTAACGGGATCACCCCTCCACTTT
TRBJ1-5,TRBV5-1,TRBD1,NA,CASSLETGGNQPQHF,TGCGCCAGCAGTTTAGAAACAGGGGGCAATCAGCCCCAGCATTTT
TRBJ2-2,TRBV7-2,NA,NA,CASSLRRRGNTGELFF,TGTGCCAGCAGCTTAAGGCGCAGGGGGAACACCGGGGAGCTGTTTTTT
TRBJ2-2,TRBV6-1,NA,NA,CASSETWNTGELFF,TGTGCCAGCAGTGAAACATGGAACACCGGGGAGCTGTTTTTT
TRBJ2-7,TRBV9,TRBD2,NA,CASSVSGMASSYEQYF,TGTGCCAGCAGCGTTAGCGGGATGGCGAGCTCCTACGAGCAGTACTTC
TRBJ2-1,TRBV10-3,TRBD2,NA,CAIRGTSGSFYNEQFF,TGTGCCATCAGGGGGACTAGCGGGAGCTTCTACAATGAGCAGTTCTTC
TRBJ2-1,TRBV19,NA,NA,CASSIAGTYNEQFF,TGTGCCAGTAGTATAGCCGGGACCTACAATGAGCAGTTCTTC
TRBJ2-2,TRBV5-4,TRBD2,NA,CASSPQRGGTGELFF,TGTGCCAGCAGCCCCCAGCGGGGGGGCACCGGGGAGCTGTTTTTT
TRBJ2-4,TRBV2,TRBD1,NA,CASSAGQKVQYF,TGTGCCAGCAGTGCGGGACAGAAGGTTCAGTACTTC
TRBJ2-5,TRBV11-3,NA,NA,CASSLQGDQETQYF,TGTGCCAGCAGCCTCCAAGGGGACCAAGAGACCCAGTACTTC
TRBJ1-2,TRBV5-1,NA,NA,CASSLAGGGQPGGYTF,TGCGCCAGCAGCTTGGCGGGGGGGGGCCAACCGGGTGGCTACACCTTC
TRBJ1-2,TRBV27,NA,NA,CASSLNAGGGYTF,TGTGCCAGCAGTTTAAATGCCGGCGGAGGCTACACCTTC
TRBJ1-4,TRBV4-2,NA,NA,CASSRRTGNEKLFF,TGTGCCAGCAGCCGCCGGACGGGGAATGAAAAACTGTTTTTT
TRBJ1-1,TRBV21-1,NA,NA,CASSKAKGTGYNTEAFF,TGTGCCAGCAGCAAAGCAAAGGGGACAGGGTATAACACTGAAGCTTTCTTT
TRBJ2-7,TRBV25-1,NA,NA,CASSGGLDEQYF,TGTGCCAGCAGTGGGGGGCTCGACGAGCAGTACTTC
TRBJ2-3,TRBV6-1,TRBD2,NA,CASRILAGGLDTQYF,TGTGCCAGCAGGATACTAGCGGGGGGGCTGGATACGCAGTATTTT
TRBJ2-5,TRBV5-4,TRBD2,NA,CASSASPGGVETQYF,TGTGCCAGCAGCGCCTCCCCTGGGGGGGTGGAGACCCAGTACTTC
TRBJ1-5,TRBV5-1,NA,few,CASSFKGHQPQHF,TGCGCCAGCAGCTTTAAGGGGCATCAGCCCCAGCATTTT
TRBJ2-7,TRBV30,NA,NA,CAWSVSYRVHGTYEQYF,TGTGCCTGGAGTGTATCGTATCGGGTACACGGCACCTACGAGCAGTACTTC
TRBJ2-7,TRBV27,TRBD2,NA,CASSLKGLAGVDEQYF,TGTGCCAGCAGTCTCAAAGGACTAGCGGGAGTAGACGAGCAGTACTTC
TRBJ2-1,TRBV5-4,NA,NA,CASSLDENEQFF,TGTGCCAGCAGCTTGGACGAGAATGAGCAGTTCTTC
TRBJ2-3,TRBV29-1,TRBD1,few,CSARPGQGIPTDTQYF,TGCAGCGCGCGACCGGGACAGGGGATACCCACAGATACGCAGTATTTT
TRBJ1-5,TRBV19,NA,NA,CASSIGREFNQPQHF,TGTGCCAGTAGCATCGGCCGGGAGTTCAATCAGCCCCAGCATTTT
TRBJ1-2,TRBV5-1,NA,NA,CASSLAWVPGNSGYTF,TGCGCCAGCAGCTTGGCCTGGGTTCCGGGGAACTCCGGCTACACCTTC
TRBJ2-7,TRBV28,NA,NA,CASSGLDVFSYEQYF,TGTGCCAGCAGTGGCCTAGACGTATTCTCCTACGAGCAGTACTTC
TRBJ1-5,TRBV19,NA,NA,CASSTGRGVQQPQHF,TGTGCCAGTAGTACCGGGCGGGGGGTTCAGCAGCCCCAGCATTTT
TRBJ2-4,TRBV7-3,NA,NA,CASSPDQGDIQYF,TGTGCCAGCAGTCCGGACCAAGGGGACATTCAGTACTTC
TRBJ2-3,TRBV5-1,TRBD1,NA,CASSLRTGGSDTQYF,TGCGCCAGCAGCTTGCGAACAGGGGGCTCAGATACGCAGTATTTT
TRBJ1-1,TRBV7-9,TRBD1,few,CASSFWDRDESFF,TGTGCCAGCAGCTTTTGGGACAGGGATGAATCTTTCTTT
TRBJ1-2,TRBV5-1,TRBD1,few,CASRRTGPNYGYTF,TGCGCCAGCAGGAGGACAGGGCCTAATTATGGCTACACCTTC
TRBJ1-6,TRBV14,NA,NA,CASSQDRRYNSPLHF,TGTGCCAGCAGCCAAGATCGGCGGTATAATTCACCCCTCCACTTT
TRBJ2-7,TRBV19,NA,NA,CASSIVSGSSYEQYF,TGTGCCAGTAGTATAGTTTCAGGATCATCCTACGAGCAGTACTTC
TRBJ2-2,TRBV30,NA,NA,CAWEEGLNTGELFF,TGTGCCTGGGAGGAAGGACTAAACACCGGGGAGCTGTTTTTT
TRBJ1-1,TRBV18,NA,few,CASSNGRRAGTEAFF,TGTGCCAGTTCGAACGGCAGACGGGCGGGCACTGAAGCTTTCTTT
TRBJ2-7,TRBV30,NA,NA,CAWREGYEQYF,TGTGCCTGGAGGGAGGGCTACGAGCAGTACTTC